The present entry profiles one T cell receptor beta chain with its context. This clonotype was observed at least ten times. No cognate antigen has been identified for it. Base-call qualities are not available, and no considerably larger clone is one nucleotide away. Lymph node samples came from the axillary draining lymph nodes of breast cancer patients. The sample was run on an Illumina HiSeq 2000. Multiplex PCR amplification was used to build the TCR beta chain libraries. High-throughput sequencing was used to analyze the amplified TCR beta chain products. TCRdb trimmed public reads at Q25 via fastp, called clones via MiXCR and kept in-frame beta chains. Each record represents a unique CDR3 protein, reported with the most common genes and DNA among its rows. The sample records approximately 210,000 distinct CDR3 sequences, around 35% of which are singletons. 3% to 4.5% of the sample is held by the ten biggest clonotypes.

This record comes from a study of breast tumors, draining lymph nodes, adjacent tissues (dated by TCRdb to 2016 to 2018). For the wider study: In breast cancer patients, the study compared the TCR beta repertoires of tumor, adjacent nontumor tissue and axillary lymph nodes. The study was designed to assess the relationships and possible T-cell exchange between tumor, surrounding tissue and draining lymph node repertoires in human breast cancer. The research as a whole found: The conclusion that tumor T cells originate in lymph nodes was presented as consistent with a hypothesis rather than as directly demonstrated. The data were considered consistent with most tumor T cells being derived from the lymph node and subsequently expanding within tumor tissue. Tumor and nontumor tissue repertoires were found to be significantly more similar in luminal-like than in basal-like breast cancer. Tumors showed preferential V and J gene usage, and their T-cell repertoire diversity fell below that of lymph nodes yet above that of nontumor tissue.

V lost 5 bases and J lost 8 bases, and the count of bases not matched to a germline gene is 6. The CDR3 measures 13 amino acids from cysteine to phenylalanine. Only the CDR3 DNA is retained, 39 bases long and in frame from the first base. Based on the germline V gene (reference sequence), the CDR1 and CDR2 sequences are LGHDT and YNNKEL. The sequenced material came from axillary lymph node tissue. The chain joins TRBV3-1 to TRBJ1-2, and TRBD1 matches 9 of the central bases. This receptor was obtained from a female donor with breast cancer. Some clones in this sample may be carry-over from other donors' samples. The sequenced DNA: TGTGCCAGCAGCTTAGACAGGGGGGGCGGCTACACCTTC. Its protein reads: CASSLDRGGGYTF. The variable domain in full, with residues beyond the CDR3 obtained from the reference TRBV3-1 and TRBJ1-2 genes, is DTAVSQTPKYLVTQMGNDKSIKCEQNLGHDTMYWYKQDSKKFLKIMFSYNNKELIINETVPNRFSPKSPDKAHLNLHINSLELGDSAVYFCASSLDRGGGYTFGSGTRLTVV.